One and the same sample provided the 17 T cell receptor beta chains below, sequenced in a study of early stage breast cancer tumors. TCRdb's table, derived via immunoSEQ multiplex PCR, lists solely in-frame clones and lacks some. The sample has tens of thousands of clones, roughly two thirds seen once. The sample consisted of blood. The receptors here all came from a person in their fifties with breast cancer.

The chain employs TRBV19 and TRBJ2-3; TRBD2 agrees at 10 bases. Germline lookup yields CDR1 LNHDA and CDR2 SQIVND (reference sequence). The CDR3 has 14 residues. Trimming at V came to 5 bases and at J to 6 bases, leaving 5 bases not matched to a gene. CDR3 region: CASSQTSGTDTQYF. CDR3 bases: TGTGCCAGTAGTCAAACTAGCGGGACGGATACGCAGTATTTT.

J is TRBJ2-1 and V is TRBV10-3; D is ambiguous. The V gene lost 0 bases and the J gene lost 8 bases, with 20 bases spanning the gap. CDR1 is ENHRY, CDR2 SYGVKD, per germline. This CDR3 region has 17 residues. The CDR3: CAISESVSPTAKDEQFF. The CDR3 region has the DNA TGTGCCATCAGTGAGTCGGTTAGCCCAACAGCGAAGGATGAGCAGTTCTTC.

This clone was picked up one time. The chain carries TRBV6-5 and TRBJ2-5, with TRBD1 matching 7 bases. The CDR3 spans 15 residues. J gave up 2 bases and V 6 bases, and 9 bases lay outside the gene matches. Per germline, CDR1 MNHEY and CDR2 SVGAGI. The CDR3 DNA reads TGTGCCAGCAGCCAGGGGGATACCTTACAAGAGACCCAGTACTTC. The encoded protein is CASSQGDTLQETQYF.

The chain carries TRBV27 and TRBJ2-1, with TRBD2 identical over 8 bases. V lost 4 bases to trimming and J lost 9 bases; unmatched junction nucleotides: 17. CDR3 length: 17 amino acids. The germline V gene has CDR1 MNHEY and CDR2 SMNVEV (reference sequence). The CDR3 coding sequence is TGTGCCAGCAGTTCCCCCATGGGTAGCGGGACTCGTGCTGAGCAGTTCTTC. Encoded protein: CASSSPMGSGTRAEQFF.

This clone has just a few counts. The chain employs TRBV25-1 and TRBJ2-7; D gene uncertain. The V gene lost 5 bases and the J gene lost 0 bases, with 11 bases spanning the gap. CDR1 and CDR2 (germline): MGHDK, SYGVNS. The CDR3 totals 14 residues. The CDR3 DNA sequence: TGTGCCAGCAGTCCACGGACCCTCTCCTACGAGCAGTACTTC. It encodes CASSPRTLSYEQYF.

This chain connects TRBV27 to TRBJ2-3; TRBD2 matches 7 bases. Germline trimming cut 6 bases from V and 2 bases from J; bases unmatched to any gene: 11. This CDR3 region has 16 residues. Looked up from germline, CDR1 is MNHEY and CDR2 is SMNVEV (reference sequence). The CDR3: CASRGGGPIDTDTQYF. CDR3 DNA sequence: TGTGCCAGCAGAGGCGGGGGACCTATCGACACAGATACGCAGTATTTT.

This clone was picked up one time. This rearrangement joins TRBV18 to TRBJ2-1; 9 positions agree with TRBD1. Germline CDR1 reads KGHSH; CDR2 reads LQKENI. The length of the CDR3 is 17 residues. The V segment lost 3 bases and the J segment 3 bases; nucleotides outside the gene matches: 9. CDR3 loop: CASSPEQGAQVYNEQFF. The CDR3 coding sequence is TGTGCCAGCTCACCTGAACAGGGGGCGCAGGTCTACAATGAGCAGTTCTTC.

J is TRBJ2-1 and V is TRBV30, with D possibly TRBD2 on 6 matching bases. This CDR3 comprises 15 residues. The V and J ends lost 0 bases and 8 bases respectively, with 17 bases between them. The germline gives CDR1 GTSNPN, CDR2 SVGIG (reference sequence). The CDR3 DNA follows: TGTGCCTGGAGTGTGAGTAGCGGAGGCAGGGATGAGCAGTTCTTC. This sequence encodes CAWSVSSGGRDEQFF.

The sample holds a few counts of this clone. This sequence joins TRBV6-5 and TRBJ1-2, with D perhaps TRBD1 (5 bases). Germline V gene lookup returns CDR1 MNHEY and CDR2 SVGAGI. Trimming took off 7 bases at V and 5 bases at J, with 20 bases between the two ends. This CDR3 spans 15 amino acids. The CDR3 is CASTIGRGAWYGYTF. The CDR3 DNA is TGTGCCAGCACCATAGGACGGGGCGCTTGGTATGGCTACACCTTC.

This chain uses TRBV5-1 with TRBJ2-3; weak D call: TRBD2 (6 bases). The V end lost 0 bases, the J end lost 4 bases, and 15 bases lay between the germline ends. CDR3 size: 16 residues. CDR1 is SGHRS, CDR2 YFSETQ, per germline. CDR3 in DNA: TGCGCCAGCAGCTTGGGGGAGGCCCCTAGCGCAGATACGCAGTATTTT. This gives the protein CASSLGEAPSADTQYF.

The chain has TRBV7-9 and TRBJ2-7; a weak D match, TRBD1 (5 bases). There are 14 residues in the CDR3. Trimming removed 5 bases at V and 4 bases at J, with 15 bases between. Per germline, CDR1 SEHNR and CDR2 FQNEAQ (reference sequence). The CDR3 loop reads CASSRSWQGYEQYF. CDR3 in DNA: TGTGCCAGCAGCCGTTCTTGGCAGGGATACGAGCAGTACTTC.

This clone was seen a handful of times. V usage is TRBV11-2 and J usage is TRBJ2-5; D remains ambiguous. Germline V CDR1 and CDR2: SGHAT, FQNNGV. The CDR3 extends over 15 amino acids. Trimming stripped 3 bases from V and 2 bases from J, with 13 bases between. The CDR3 DNA sequence: TGTGCCAGCAGCTTTTTCTCGGTTAGGCAAGAGACCCAGTACTTC. Translating it yields CASSFFSVRQETQYF. Drawing the rest from reference TRBV11-2 and TRBJ2-5, the complete variable domain is EAGVAQSPRYKIIEKRQSVAFWCNPISGHATLYWYQQILGQGPKLLIQFQNNGVVDDSQLPKDRFSAERLKGVDSTLKIQPAKLEDSAVYLCASSFFSVRQETQYFGPGTRLLVL.

Of note for this clone: This sample includes further DNA sequences coding for the same CDR3. The CDR3 DNA follows: TGTGCCAGTAGTTCCGGGACAGGGGGCTACGAGCAGTACTTC. It yields the protein CASSSGTGGYEQYF. The chain combines TRBV19 with TRBJ2-7; 11 positions agree with TRBD1. The CDR3 sequence is 14 residues long. V lost 5 bases to trimming and J lost 3 bases; unmatched junction nucleotides: 3. From germline, CDR1 is LNHDA and CDR2 SQIVND (reference sequence). Based on the CDR3 plus reference TRBV19 and TRBJ2-7, the full variable domain is DGGITQSPKYLFRKEGQNVTLSCEQNLNHDAMYWYRQDPGQGLRLIYYSQIVNDFQKGDIAEGYSVSREKKESFPLTVTSAQKNPTAFYLCASSSGTGGYEQYFGPGTRLTVT.

This clone was observed a single time. CDR3 amino acids: CASSFRGTDTQYF. For the CDR3, the DNA is TGTGCCAGCAGCTTTAGGGGCACAGATACGCAGTATTTT. The gene calls are TRBV7-8 and TRBJ2-3; D is ambiguous. Trimming took off 3 bases at V and 1 base at J, with 5 bases between the two ends. CDR1 SGHVS and CDR2 FQNEAQ come from the germline V gene. There are 13 residues in the CDR3.

The genes are TRBV2 and TRBJ2-7; D unclear. Between the trimmed V and J ends, which lost 8 bases and 2 bases, there was a span of 7 bases. The germline V gene has CDR1 SNHLY and CDR2 FYNNEI. The CDR3 covers 11 residues. This chain's CDR3 is CASQLAYEQYF. The DNA of the CDR3 is TGTGCCAGCCAGCTGGCCTACGAGCAGTACTTC.

This sequence joins TRBV2 and TRBJ1-1; D not certain. This CDR3 is built from 13 residues. V was cut by 5 bases and J by 1 base, with 8 bases left in between. Germline V lookup: CDR1 SNHLY, CDR2 FYNNEI. The CDR3 region has the DNA TGTGCCAGCAGTTTTAAACCGAACACTGAAGCTTTCTTT. Translating gives CASSFKPNTEAFF.

This clone occurred a few times. V gene TRBV18 combines with J gene TRBJ2-5; maybe TRBD2 (5 bases). Trimming left V 2 bases short and J 4 bases short, with 11 bases between. This CDR3 has 14 amino acids. Per the germline V gene, CDR1 is KGHSH and CDR2 is LQKENI. The CDR3 DNA reads TGTGCCAGCTCACCAGCGAGGGCCGGAGAGACCCAGTACTTC. Protein sequence: CASSPARAGETQYF. The variable domain in full, completed from reference TRBV18 and TRBJ2-5, reads NAGVMQNPRHLVRRRGQEARLRCSPMKGHSHVYWYRQLPEEGLKFMVYLQKENIIDESGMPKERFSAEFPKEGPSILRIQQVVRGDSAAYFCASSPARAGETQYFGPGTRLLVL.